This TCR beta chain was sequenced during a study of blood T cell repertoires in COVID-19. Method: immunoSEQ multiplex PCR; TCRdb's copy keeps in-frame clones and lacks some. The repertoire consists of about 180,000 clones, with about 84% occurring once and the leading ten covering 7.5% to 10%. V was cut by 3 bases and J by 0 bases, with 8 bases left in between. The CDR3 has 14 residues. Germline assignment: CDR1 LNHDA and CDR2 SQIVND (reference sequence). The material sequenced was PBMCs or T cells enriched from blood (not recorded which). This rearrangement joins TRBV19 to TRBJ2-5; D may be TRBD2 (5 bases). The sequence came from a young woman who had recovered from COVID-19. CDR3: CASSINGNQETQYF. In nucleotides, the CDR3 is TGTGCCAGTAGTATTAACGGGAACCAAGAGACCCAGTACTTC.